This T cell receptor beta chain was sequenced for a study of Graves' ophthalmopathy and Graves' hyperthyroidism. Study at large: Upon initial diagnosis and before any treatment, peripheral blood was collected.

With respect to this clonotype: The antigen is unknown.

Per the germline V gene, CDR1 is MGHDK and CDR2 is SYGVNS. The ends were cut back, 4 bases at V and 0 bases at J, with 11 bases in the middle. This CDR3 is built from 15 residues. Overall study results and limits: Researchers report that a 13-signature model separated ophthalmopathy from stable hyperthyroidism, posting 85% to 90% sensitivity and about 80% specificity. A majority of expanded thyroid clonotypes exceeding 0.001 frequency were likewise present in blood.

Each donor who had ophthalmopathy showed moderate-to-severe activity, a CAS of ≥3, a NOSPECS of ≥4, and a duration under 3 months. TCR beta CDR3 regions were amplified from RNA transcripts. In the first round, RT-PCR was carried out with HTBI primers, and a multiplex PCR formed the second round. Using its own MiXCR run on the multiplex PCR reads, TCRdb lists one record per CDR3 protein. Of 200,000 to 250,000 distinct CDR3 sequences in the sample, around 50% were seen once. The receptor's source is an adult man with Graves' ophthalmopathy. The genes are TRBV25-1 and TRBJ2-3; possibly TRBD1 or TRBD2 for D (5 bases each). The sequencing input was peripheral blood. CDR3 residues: CASSGHWGSTDTQYF. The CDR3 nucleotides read TGTGCCAGCAGTGGACACTGGGGGAGCACAGATACGCAGTATTTT.